This paragraph covers one TCR beta chain sequence. Antigen: not known. The data are from a study of cytomegalovirus exposure and HLA in healthy donors. Across the study: Among 150 million to 200 million T cells, an earlier analysis found about 100 million unique TCR beta sequences. Study results and limitations: Reported findings show TCR beta sequences accurately forecast HLA-A and HLA-B alleles in most subjects. Later on, an analysis showed TCR association rates differing by HLA locus, with DRB1 the most and HLA-C the fewest. Later analysis identified 16,951 TCR beta sequences associated with HLA alleles, using a false discovery rate threshold of 0.05.

The germline CDR1 and CDR2 sequences are SQVTM and ANQGSEA. The V gene lost 8 bases and the J gene lost 8 bases, with 13 bases spanning the gap. The CDR3 is 11 amino acids. A multiplex PCR was run with 60 Vbeta primers and 13 Jbeta primers. Here immunoSEQ multiplex PCR was the method, and the copy in TCRdb shows in-frame clones only, minus some. The sample carries around 150,000 clones, less than 85% recorded once. The sequence was obtained from a man between 35 and 55 years old in good health and CMV-seropositive. Sequencing was performed on PBMCs. The gene calls are TRBV29-1 and TRBJ2-1, with D possibly TRBD1 on 6 matching bases. The CDR3 is CSNRWGHEQFF. In DNA, the CDR3 is TGCAGCAATCGTTGGGGGCATGAGCAGTTCTTC.